This is a list of T cell receptor beta chains from one sample in a study of blood T cells in healthy people across ages. Using its own MiXCR run on the 5' RACE reads, TCRdb lists one record per CDR3 protein. The profile shows roughly 800,000 distinct CDR3 sequences, 58% of them singletons. Sequencing was carried out using blood. All receptors come from a man aged 25-45 years in good health. CDR3s leave out the opening cysteine and the closing phenylalanine or tryptophan. Each record gives: V gene, CDR3 protein.

TRBV4-2	ASSQESGQGSEKLF
TRBV7-2	ASGRTSGPNEQF
TRBV18	ASSPGAASYEQY
TRBV20-1	SARDWLGPGYT
TRBV29-1	SVGTGDNQPQH
TRBV20-1	SARGGTSPGLETQY
TRBV20-1	SARAALRNYEQY
TRBV11-1	ASSSNNEQY
TRBV4-1	ASSQITGLTEAF
TRBV20-1	SASPPTTGIKETQY
TRBV28	ASSLTPMRETQY
TRBV5-1	ASSYGDRGGEQY
TRBV11-2	ASSLVVGEQF
TRBV12-3/TRBV12-4	ASSFNEGGAGETQY
TRBV7-2	ASSFHSGTSYNEQF
TRBV11-1	ASSLAGQPPSYGYT
TRBV2	ASRRGGDTDTQY
TRBV28	ASSPPGTGRPQY
TRBV4-2	ASSQDPAGQETQY
TRBV20-1	SARGTGRKRDTQY
TRBV7-2	ASSLVPGGPLPVSGDEQF
TRBV20-1	RLPGPGETQY
TRBV2	ASRLGTDTQY
TRBV20-1	SARVSPGYGYT
TRBV29-1	SVAGSGYT
TRBV7-9	ASSRTHYGYT
TRBV18	ASSLPGQASNEQY
TRBV20-1	SASASYYNEQF
TRBV10-3	AISSGTGYLNEQF
TRBV10-3	ATSVRDGYT
TRBV7-2	ASSLADTGFETQY
TRBV6-6	ASSYEPTTDGYT
TRBV25-1	ASSDPAGTSWYEQY
TRBV6-2/TRBV6-3	ASSSRGTYGYT
TRBV7-8	ASSHAQGDYYGYT
TRBV12-3/TRBV12-4	ASGTTGAEQF
TRBV7-2	ASSLGHGTGYEQY
TRBV6-5	ASSYSTGDSYEQY
TRBV7-9	ASSVGPIYEQY
TRBV11-2	ASSPGHQEIQY
TRBV12-3/TRBV12-4	ASSGPNYGYT
TRBV13	ASSRRQGAYEQY
TRBV20-1	SASSEREGYNEQF
TRBV20-1	SALRGGGSNQPQH
TRBV6-2/TRBV6-3	ASTSLGHGSYNEQF
TRBV6-5	ASSYSNVYQTWGTDTQY
TRBV20-1	SASSGLAGVYYNEQF
TRBV7-8	ASSLARGWDEKLF
TRBV7-2	AGSLEQSSYNEQF
TRBV7-9	ASNRSGWATYNEQF
TRBV20-1	SARDIIGNQPQH